This TCR beta chain was sequenced during a study of OX40 agonist ivuxolimab in advanced cancers. Across the study: Ivuxolimab was administered intravenously to patients at 0.01 to 10 mg/kg every 2 weeks. Enrollees could have had prior anti-PD-1, anti-PD-L1 or anti-CTLA-4 therapy, which around 43% had received. Regarding the study as a whole: Individuals who were partial responders at 0.1-3.0 mg/kg had clonal expansion that ranked among the lowest.

Profiled with immunoSEQ multiplex PCR; TCRdb holds only in-frame clones, not every one. The repertoire consists of 100,000 to 140,000 clones, with 91% occurring once and the leading ten covering about 1.2%. Germline lookup yields CDR1 LNHDA and CDR2 SQIVND (reference sequence). Trimming took off 3 bases at V and 0 bases at J, with 12 bases between the two ends. The length of the CDR3 is 17 residues. Prior autoimmune disease or systemic immunosuppression barred patients. Comment on this clone: Its specificity is not known.

The rearrangement links TRBV19 to TRBJ2-6; D might be TRBD1 (7 bases). The clonotype was recovered from an adult with an advanced solid tumor such as melanoma, head and neck, liver or kidney cancer. The specimen was CD4+ or CD8+ T cells sorted from blood, collected in a trial of the OX40 agonist ivuxolimab. CDR3 in amino acids: CASSMAGGYSGANVLTF. The DNA of the CDR3 is TGTGCCAGTAGTATGGCAGGGGGGTACTCTGGGGCCAACGTCCTGACTTTC.